The text below deals with one T cell receptor beta chain. The antigen is not known. CDR1 is SGHRS, CDR2 YFSETQ, per germline. The CDR3 length is 15 residues. The ends were cut back, 0 bases at V and 3 bases at J, with 11 bases in the middle. The record originates from a study of T cells after yellow fever vaccination. Study-wide results and caveats: Repertoires sorted by FACS could include abundant clonotypes that are contaminants from the bulk population. Post-booster repertoires again held most primary-vaccination clones (roughly 96% CD4, around 90% CD8).

TCRdb analysed the 5' RACE reads with MiXCR anew, one entry per CDR3 protein. This repertoire shows some 500,000 distinct CDR3 sequences, about 13% found once; its top ten account for around 15%. This clonotype originated in a man aged 30 to 39 who received the YFV17D yellow fever vaccine. The material sequenced was PBMCs, taken on the day of the yellow fever booster vaccination. J is TRBJ2-3 and V is TRBV5-1, with D possibly matching TRBD2 (6 bases). The CDR3: CASSLESGETDTQYF. DNA for the CDR3: TGCGCCAGCAGCTTGGAATCGGGAGAAACAGATACGCAGTATTTT. The full variable domain, rest sourced from reference TRBV5-1 and TRBJ2-3, is KAGVTQTPRYLIKTRGQQVTLSCSPISGHRSVSWYQQTPGQGLQFLFEYFSETQRNKGNFPGRFSGRQFSNSRSEMNVSTLELGDSALYLCASSLESGETDTQYFGPGTRLTVL.